These T cell receptor beta chains were read from a single sample in a study of T cells after yellow fever vaccination. TCRdb reanalysed the 5' RACE reads using MiXCR and keeps one entry per CDR3 protein. The sample has under 250,000 distinct CDR3 sequences; 6.5% to 8.5% are singletons. The source material was CD4+ T cells sorted from PBMCs, sampled 15 days after the yellow fever booster vaccination. These TCRs come from a man aged 25 to 45 who received the YFV17D yellow fever vaccine. Both conserved end residues are part of each CDR3. D genes are given only for firm matches. Clone size, where shown, is once, few, many, or a class for clones that have expanded.

CASTIQNEQFF,TGTGCCAGCACCATCCAAAATGAGCAGTTCTTC,many,NA,TRBV12-3/TRBV12-4,TRBJ2-1
CAIRAPSGSTYEQYF,TGTGCCATCAGGGCCCCTAGCGGGTCCACCTACGAGCAGTACTTC,few,TRBD2,TRBV10-3,TRBJ2-7
CASGDGTSGRAGRYEQFF,TGTGCTAGTGGTGACGGGACTAGCGGGAGGGCTGGCCGGTATGAGCAGTTCTTC,many,TRBD2,TRBV12-5,TRBJ2-1
CASSVGVTYYEQYF,TGTGCCAGCAGTGTCGGCGTGACTTACTACGAGCAGTACTTC,NA,NA,TRBV25-1,TRBJ2-7
CASSERGLAYTDTQYF,TGTGCCAGCAGTGAAAGAGGGCTAGCGTACACAGATACGCAGTATTTT,NA,NA,TRBV6-1,TRBJ2-3
CASSQGTGRSETQYF,TGCGCCAGCAGCCAAGGAACAGGGAGGTCAGAGACCCAGTACTTC,many,NA,TRBV4-3,TRBJ2-5
CASTSRTGGMNTEAFF,TGTGCCAGTACTTCCCGGACAGGGGGGATGAACACTGAAGCTTTCTTT,NA,TRBD1,TRBV19,TRBJ1-1
CSVQTGGRTEAFF,TGCAGCGTGCAGACAGGGGGTCGGACTGAAGCTTTCTTT,few,TRBD1,TRBV29-1,TRBJ1-1
CASSSNYLDYNEQYF,TGTGCCAGCAGCTCCAATTACCTGGACTATAACGAGCAGTACTTC,few,NA,TRBV5-4,TRBJ2-7
CASSYPGGQSYNEQFF,TGTGCCAGCAGTTATCCGGGAGGCCAATCCTACAATGAGCAGTTCTTC,few,TRBD2,TRBV6-5,TRBJ2-1
CASSQVGQGSYEQYF,TGCGCCAGCAGCCAGGTGGGACAGGGGAGCTACGAGCAGTACTTC,NA,TRBD1,TRBV4-3,TRBJ2-7
CASSLRGGRANTEAFF,TGTGCCAGCAGCTTAAGGGGAGGGAGGGCGAACACTGAAGCTTTCTTT,few,NA,TRBV7-2,TRBJ1-1
CATRTTVYLTGELFF,TGTGCCACCCGGACGACCGTCTACCTCACCGGGGAGCTGTTTTTT,many,NA,TRBV28,TRBJ2-2
CASRRTSGSGYTF,TGTGCCAGCAGACGAACTTCAGGGTCCGGCTACACCTTC,many,NA,TRBV12-3/TRBV12-4,TRBJ1-2
CASMEGRFLSYEQYF,TGTGCCAGTATGGAGGGGCGGTTCCTCTCCTACGAGCAGTACTTC,NA,NA,TRBV11-2,TRBJ2-7
CASSPRATVFYGYTF,TGTGCCAGCAGCCCAAGGGCGACAGTTTTTTATGGCTACACCTTC,NA,NA,TRBV7-2,TRBJ1-2
CASSRGTGLYNQPQHF,TGTGCCAGCAGCCGCGGGACAGGGCTATACAATCAGCCCCAGCATTTT,NA,TRBD1,TRBV7-2,TRBJ1-5
CASSFQRAPNEQFF,TGTGCCAGCAGCTTCCAGAGAGCTCCCAATGAGCAGTTCTTC,many,NA,TRBV5-5,TRBJ2-1
CASQREGFEQFF,TGTGCCAGCCAGCGGGAGGGTTTTGAGCAGTTCTTC,NA,TRBD2,TRBV27,TRBJ2-1
CSAGDYQDADTQYF,TGCAGTGCTGGGGACTATCAAGACGCAGATACGCAGTATTTT,few,TRBD2,TRBV20-1,TRBJ2-3
CASSLRRLDYEQYF,TGTGCCAGCAGCTTACGCAGGTTAGACTACGAGCAGTACTTC,NA,NA,TRBV7-2,TRBJ2-7
CASSVEAGMYNEQFF,TGTGCCAGCAGCGTAGAAGCGGGAATGTACAATGAGCAGTTCTTC,few,TRBD2,TRBV9,TRBJ2-1
CASSLANEKLFF,TGTGCCAGCAGTTTAGCTAATGAAAAACTGTTTTTT,many,NA,TRBV7-8,TRBJ1-4
CASRWDSQETQYF,TGCGCCAGCAGATGGGACTCACAAGAGACCCAGTACTTC,many,NA,TRBV5-1,TRBJ2-5
CASSPQTSGYEQYF,TGTGCCAGCTCACCTCAGACTAGCGGCTACGAGCAGTACTTC,few,TRBD2,TRBV18,TRBJ2-7
CASSLATPAYEQYF,TGTGCCAGCAGCTTAGCGACACCCGCCTACGAGCAGTACTTC,many,NA,TRBV7-2,TRBJ2-7
CASSRSEDTQYF,TGTGCCAGCAGCCGGTCTGAAGATACGCAGTATTTT,NA,NA,TRBV3-1,TRBJ2-3
CASSVYGGGSPLHF,TGTGCCAGCAGCGTCTATGGCGGGGGATCACCCCTCCACTTT,few,NA,TRBV7-2,TRBJ1-6
CSAIKSTDTQYF,TGCAGTGCTATTAAAAGCACAGATACGCAGTATTTT,many,NA,TRBV20-1,TRBJ2-3
CASTQRPAANTGELFF,TGTGCCAGCACCCAGCGACCAGCGGCGAACACCGGGGAGCTGTTTTTT,few,NA,TRBV27,TRBJ2-2
CASSSRVSQYF,TGTGCCAGCAGCTCCCGAGTGAGCCAGTACTTC,medium-sized,NA,TRBV7-2,TRBJ2-5
CASSFAENQPQHF,TGTGCCAGCAGCTTCGCTGAGAATCAGCCCCAGCATTTT,NA,NA,TRBV7-2,TRBJ1-5
CASSKPPITYNEQFF,TGTGCCAGCAGCAAACCCCCGATTACCTACAATGAGCAGTTCTTC,many,NA,TRBV5-5,TRBJ2-1
CASSLRGPEQFF,TGTGCCAGCAGCTTACGAGGTCCTGAGCAGTTCTTC,NA,NA,TRBV7-9,TRBJ2-1
CASSSGLRINSPLHF,TGCGCCAGCAGCTCCGGGCTCAGGATTAATTCACCCCTCCACTTT,few,NA,TRBV4-3,TRBJ1-6
CASSLATSTRDIQYF,TGTGCCAGCAGCTTAGCGACTAGCACGAGAGACATTCAGTACTTC,many,TRBD2,TRBV7-2,TRBJ2-4
CASGSSKNIQYF,TGTGCCAGCGGATCATCCAAAAACATTCAGTACTTC,few,NA,TRBV12-3/TRBV12-4,TRBJ2-4
CASSRLAGGETQYF,TGTGCCAGCAGTCGACTAGCGGGAGGAGAGACCCAGTACTTC,few,TRBD2,TRBV12-3/TRBV12-4,TRBJ2-5
CAACEAGTSGSGYEQFF,TGTGCCGCCTGTGAAGCTGGGACTAGCGGGAGCGGGTATGAGCAGTTCTTC,NA,TRBD2,TRBV2,TRBJ2-1